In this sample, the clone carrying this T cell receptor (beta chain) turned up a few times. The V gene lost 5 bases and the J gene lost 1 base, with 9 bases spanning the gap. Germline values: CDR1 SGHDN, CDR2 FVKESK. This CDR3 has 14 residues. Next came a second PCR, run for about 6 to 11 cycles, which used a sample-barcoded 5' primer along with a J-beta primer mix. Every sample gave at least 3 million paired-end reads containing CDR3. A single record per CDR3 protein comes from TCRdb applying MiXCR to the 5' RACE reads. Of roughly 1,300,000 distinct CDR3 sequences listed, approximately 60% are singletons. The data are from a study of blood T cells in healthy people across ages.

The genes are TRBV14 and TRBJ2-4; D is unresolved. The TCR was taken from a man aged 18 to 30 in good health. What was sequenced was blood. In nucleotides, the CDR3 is TGTGCCAGCAGCGCCCTCATGGCCAAAAACATTCAGTACTTC. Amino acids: CASSALMAKNIQYF.